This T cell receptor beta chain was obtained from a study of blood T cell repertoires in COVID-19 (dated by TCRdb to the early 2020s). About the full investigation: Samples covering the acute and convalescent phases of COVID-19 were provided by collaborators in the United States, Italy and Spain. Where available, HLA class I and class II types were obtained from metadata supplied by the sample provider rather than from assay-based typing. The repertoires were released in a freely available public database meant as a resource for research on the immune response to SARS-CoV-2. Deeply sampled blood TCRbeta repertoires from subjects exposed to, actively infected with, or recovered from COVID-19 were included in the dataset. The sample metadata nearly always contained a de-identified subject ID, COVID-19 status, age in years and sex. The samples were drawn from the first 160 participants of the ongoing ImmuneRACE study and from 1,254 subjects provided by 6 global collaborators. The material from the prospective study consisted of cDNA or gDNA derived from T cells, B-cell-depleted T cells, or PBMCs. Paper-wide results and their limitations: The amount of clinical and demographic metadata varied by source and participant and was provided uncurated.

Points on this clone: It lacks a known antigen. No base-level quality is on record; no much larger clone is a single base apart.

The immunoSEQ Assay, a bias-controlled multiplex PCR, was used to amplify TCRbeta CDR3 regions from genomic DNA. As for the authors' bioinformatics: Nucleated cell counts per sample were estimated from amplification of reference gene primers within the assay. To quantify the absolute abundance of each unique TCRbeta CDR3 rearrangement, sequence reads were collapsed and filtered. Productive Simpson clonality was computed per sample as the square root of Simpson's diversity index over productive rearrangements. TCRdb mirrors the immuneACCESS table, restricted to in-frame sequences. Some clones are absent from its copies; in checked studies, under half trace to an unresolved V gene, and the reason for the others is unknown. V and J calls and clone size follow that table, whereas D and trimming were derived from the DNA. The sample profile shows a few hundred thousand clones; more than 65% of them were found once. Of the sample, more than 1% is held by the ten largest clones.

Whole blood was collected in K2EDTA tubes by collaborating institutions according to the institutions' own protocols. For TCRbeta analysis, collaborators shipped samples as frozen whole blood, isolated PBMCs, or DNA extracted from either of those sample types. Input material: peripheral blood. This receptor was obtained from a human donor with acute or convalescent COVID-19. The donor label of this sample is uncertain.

This receptor carries the CDR3 CASSLLSSGSSWEQFF. The sequenced DNA: TGTGCCAGCAGCTTATTATCTAGCGGGAGTTCTTGGGAGCAGTTCTTC. The chain employs TRBV7-9 and TRBJ2-1; the central 10 bases match TRBD2. Taken from the germline V gene (reference sequence), the CDR1 and CDR2 loops are SEHNR and FQNEAQ. Germline trimming amounts to 2 bases on V and 10 bases on J, with 11 as the count of junction bases outside the gene matches. The CDR3, from cysteine to phenylalanine, totals 16 residues. Just the 48-base CDR3 DNA is kept, in frame starting at base 1.